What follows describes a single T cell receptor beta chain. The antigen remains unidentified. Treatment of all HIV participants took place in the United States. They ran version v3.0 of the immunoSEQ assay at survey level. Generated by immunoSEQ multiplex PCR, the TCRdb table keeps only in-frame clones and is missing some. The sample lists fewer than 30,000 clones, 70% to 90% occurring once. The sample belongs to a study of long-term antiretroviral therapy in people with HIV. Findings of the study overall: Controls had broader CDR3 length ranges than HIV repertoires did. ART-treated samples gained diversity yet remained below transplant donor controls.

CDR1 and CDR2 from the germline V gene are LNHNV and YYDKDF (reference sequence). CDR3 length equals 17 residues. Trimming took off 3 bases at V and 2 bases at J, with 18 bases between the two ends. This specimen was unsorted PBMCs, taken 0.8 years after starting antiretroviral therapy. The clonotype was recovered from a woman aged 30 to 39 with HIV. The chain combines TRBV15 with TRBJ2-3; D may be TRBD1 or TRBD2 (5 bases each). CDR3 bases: TGTGCCACCAGCAGGGGGACCTTCTCCTCTTCCACAGATACGCAGTATTTT. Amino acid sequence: CATSRGTFSSSTDTQYF.